These 12 T cell receptor beta chains were all obtained from the same sample, sequenced in a study of identical twins. TCRdb redid the calling of the 5' RACE reads with MiXCR, one entry per CDR3 protein. The data show 400,000 to 550,000 distinct CDR3 sequences, approximately 14% seen once. These records were also assigned to another study, of yellow fever vaccine responses in identical twins.

Sequenced material: CD4+ T cells sorted from blood. The origin of the receptors is a woman aged 18 to 35 in good health.

The V gene is TRBV6-6, the J gene TRBJ2-5; no definite D call. The CDR3 sequence is 13 residues long. Germline assignment: CDR1 MNHNY and CDR2 SVGAGI (reference sequence). V was shortened by 5 bases and J by 2 bases, with 9 bases between the two germline ends. The CDR3 nucleotides read TGTGCCAGCAGTACCGTGGGACAAGAGACCCAGTACTTC. It yields the protein CASSTVGQETQYF.

In its sample, this clonotype was seen many times. The gene calls are TRBV29-1 and TRBJ2-3; 8 positions agree with TRBD1. CDR1 is SQVTM and CDR2 is ANQGSEA in the germline V gene. The CDR3 has 13 amino acids. The trim removed 6 bases at V and 2 bases at J, leaving 4 bases unmatched. The CDR3 nucleotides are TGCAGCGTAGGACAGGGCCTCACAGATACGCAGTATTTT. It specifies CSVGQGLTDTQYF.

This clonotype came up a few times. CDR3 DNA sequence: TGTGCCAGCAGCTTGAACCTAAGGGGGACTCCGGTCGGTGAGCAGTTCTTC. Translating it yields CASSLNLRGTPVGEQFF. The V call is TRBV5-8, the J call TRBJ2-1; either TRBD1 or TRBD2 may fit D (6 bases each). Between the trimmed V and J ends, which lost 1 base and 9 bases, there was a span of 23 bases. There are 17 residues in the CDR3. Germline-derived CDR1 and CDR2 are SGHTS and YDEGEE.

The sample holds a few counts of this clonotype. This chain joins TRBV6-1 and TRBJ2-2, with 9 positions matching TRBD2. Germline lookup yields CDR1 MNHNS and CDR2 SASEGT. CDR3 length: 15 amino acids. With V trimmed by 6 bases and J by 6 bases, 8 bases remained unmatched. CDR3 DNA sequence: TGTGCCAGCAGCCAGCGCGGGAGGGAGTCCGGGGAGCTGTTTTTT. As protein: CASSQRGRESGELFF.

This clonotype was picked up many times. CDR3 residues: CASSPDSFSYEQYF. The CDR3 DNA is TGTGCCAGCAGCCCGGACAGTTTCTCCTACGAGCAGTACTTC. The chain is built from TRBV7-3 and TRBJ2-7; D might be TRBD1 (6 bases). The germline V and J ends were trimmed by 5 bases and 0 bases, with 11 bases remaining between them. This CDR3 spans 14 amino acids. Per germline, CDR1 SGHTA and CDR2 FQGTGA.

This clonotype has ten or more counts. V is TRBV12-3 or TRBV12-4 and J is TRBJ2-1; TRBD2 matches at 12 bases. The trim removed 7 bases at V and 3 bases at J, leaving 19 bases unmatched. This CDR3 region has 20 residues. The CDR3 loop reads CASTHRRTSGTRVLYNEQFF. The CDR3 bases are TGTGCCAGCACCCATCGGCGGACTAGCGGGACCCGAGTTCTCTACAATGAGCAGTTCTTC.

The chain recombines TRBV6-5 with TRBJ2-3, with a weak D call TRBD2 (6 bases). Trimming removed 4 bases from V and 0 bases from J, with 11 bases in between. The CDR3 totals 15 residues. Germline lookup yields CDR1 MNHEY and CDR2 SVGAGI. The CDR3 spells CASSSGLSSTDTQYF. The CDR3 coding sequence is TGTGCCAGCAGTTCGGGACTCTCCAGCACAGATACGCAGTATTTT.

This clonotype appeared many times. The V call is TRBV5-1, the J call TRBJ1-1, with TRBD1 as a possible D gene (6 bases). V was trimmed by 7 bases and J by 0 bases, leaving 13 bases between them. The CDR3 runs 14 residues. Germline CDR1 is SGHRS and CDR2 is YFSETQ. The CDR3 DNA sequence: TGCGCCAGCCGTCGTCAGGGGATGAACACTGAAGCTTTCTTT. The encoded protein is CASRRQGMNTEAFF.

This rearrangement joins TRBV15 to TRBJ2-3; D gene unclear. Trimming shortened V by 2 bases and J by 10 bases, and 10 bases separated the two germline ends. The CDR3 is 12 residues long. Germline values: CDR1 LNHNV, CDR2 YYDKDF (reference sequence). As DNA, the CDR3 is TGTGCCACCAGCAGACACCCGGAAGCGCAGTATTTT. Its translation: CATSRHPEAQYF.

This clonotype has more than one count but fewer than ten. V is TRBV10-2 and J is TRBJ2-4, with D perhaps matching TRBD2 (6 bases). Germline V gene sequence: CDR1 WSHSY, CDR2 SAAADI. The CDR3 runs 16 residues. With 6 bases removed from V and 0 bases from J, the gap between germline ends came to 15 bases. The chain's CDR3 is CASRLSAGPAKNIQYF. The CDR3 DNA follows: TGCGCCAGCAGACTAAGCGCGGGGCCAGCCAAAAACATTCAGTACTTC.

This clonotype has a handful of counts. The chain recombines TRBV10-3 with TRBJ2-2, with no clear D. V lost 7 bases, J lost 0 bases, and 9 bases lay in between. This CDR3 has 14 residues. Germline V CDR1 and CDR2: ENHRY, SYGVKD. The CDR3 loop is CAIKTAANTGELFF. DNA of the CDR3: TGTGCCATCAAGACGGCTGCGAACACCGGGGAGCTGTTTTTT.

This clonotype appeared a few times. This chain links TRBV5-1 with TRBJ2-2; D remains ambiguous. The ends were cut back, 0 bases at V and 4 bases at J, with 13 bases in the middle. The CDR3 has 16 amino acids. In germline, CDR1 is SGHRS, CDR2 YFSETQ. Here the CDR3 DNA reads TGCGCCAGCAGCTTGGAATCTGGGGTTAGCACCGGGGAGCTGTTTTTT. This encodes CASSLESGVSTGELFF.